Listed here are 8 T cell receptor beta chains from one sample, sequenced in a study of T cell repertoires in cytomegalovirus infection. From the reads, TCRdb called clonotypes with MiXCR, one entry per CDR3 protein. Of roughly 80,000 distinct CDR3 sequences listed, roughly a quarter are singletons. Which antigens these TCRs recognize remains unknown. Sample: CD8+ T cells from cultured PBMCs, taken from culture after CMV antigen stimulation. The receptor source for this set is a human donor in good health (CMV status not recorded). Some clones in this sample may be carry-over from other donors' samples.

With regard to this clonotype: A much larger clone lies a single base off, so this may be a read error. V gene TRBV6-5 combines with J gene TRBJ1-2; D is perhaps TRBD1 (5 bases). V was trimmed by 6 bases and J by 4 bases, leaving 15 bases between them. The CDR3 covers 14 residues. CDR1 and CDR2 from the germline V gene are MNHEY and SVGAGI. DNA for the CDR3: TGTGCCAGCAGCCTGGGACGGGGGTCCTATGGCTACACCTTC. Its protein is CASSLGRGSYGYTF.

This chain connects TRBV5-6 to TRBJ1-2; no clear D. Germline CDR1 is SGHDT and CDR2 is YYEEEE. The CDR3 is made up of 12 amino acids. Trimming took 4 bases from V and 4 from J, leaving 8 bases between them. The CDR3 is CASSADFYGYTF. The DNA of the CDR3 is TGTGCCAGCAGCGCTGACTTCTATGGCTACACCTTC.

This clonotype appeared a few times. The chain's CDR3 is CASSFMGEAFF. Here the CDR3 DNA reads TGTGCCAGCAGTTTTATGGGTGAAGCTTTCTTT. The chain recombines TRBV28 with TRBJ1-1; D is unclear. The ends were cut back, 3 bases at V and 7 bases at J, with 6 bases in the middle. Germline-derived CDR1 and CDR2 are MDHEN and SYDVKM. The CDR3 covers 11 residues. Variable domain in full (rest from reference TRBV28 and TRBJ1-1): DVKVTQSSRYLVKRTGEKVFLECVQDMDHENMFWYRQDPGLGLRLIYFSYDVKMKEKGDIPEGYSVSREKKERFSLILESASTNQTSMYLCASSFMGEAFFGQGTRLTVV.

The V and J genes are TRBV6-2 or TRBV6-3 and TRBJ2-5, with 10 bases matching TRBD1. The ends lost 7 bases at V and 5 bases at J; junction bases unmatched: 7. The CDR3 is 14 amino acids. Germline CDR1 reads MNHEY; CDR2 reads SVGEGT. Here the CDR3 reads CASKRQGAQETQYF. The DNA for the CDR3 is TGTGCCAGCAAACGACAGGGGGCTCAGGAGACCCAGTACTTC.

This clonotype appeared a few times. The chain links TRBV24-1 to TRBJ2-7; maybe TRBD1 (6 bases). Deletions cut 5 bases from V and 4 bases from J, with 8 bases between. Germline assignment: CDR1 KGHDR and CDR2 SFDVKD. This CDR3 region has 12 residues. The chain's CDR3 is CATSATGYEQYF. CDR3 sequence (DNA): TGTGCCACCAGTGCTACAGGGTACGAGCAGTACTTC.

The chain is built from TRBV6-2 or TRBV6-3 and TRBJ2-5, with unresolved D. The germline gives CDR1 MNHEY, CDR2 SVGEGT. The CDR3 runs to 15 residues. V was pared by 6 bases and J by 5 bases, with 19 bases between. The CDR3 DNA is TGTGCCAGCAGCCACCACAGCGACACGGCGGAGACCCAGTACTTC. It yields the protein CASSHHSDTAETQYF.

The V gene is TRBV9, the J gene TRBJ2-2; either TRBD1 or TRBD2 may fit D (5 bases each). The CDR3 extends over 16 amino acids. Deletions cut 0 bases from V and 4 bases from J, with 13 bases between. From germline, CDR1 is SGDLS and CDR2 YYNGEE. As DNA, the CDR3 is TGTGCCAGCAGCGTAGTGAGGGGCGCGGGCACCGGGGAGCTGTTTTTT. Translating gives CASSVVRGAGTGELFF.

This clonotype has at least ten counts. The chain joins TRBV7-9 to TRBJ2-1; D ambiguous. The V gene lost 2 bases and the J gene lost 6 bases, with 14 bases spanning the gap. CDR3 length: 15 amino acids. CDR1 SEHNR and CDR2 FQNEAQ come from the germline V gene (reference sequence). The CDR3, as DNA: TGTGCCAGCAGCTTATCCGAGGAAGGGTCCAATGAGCAGTTCTTC. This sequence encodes CASSLSEEGSNEQFF.